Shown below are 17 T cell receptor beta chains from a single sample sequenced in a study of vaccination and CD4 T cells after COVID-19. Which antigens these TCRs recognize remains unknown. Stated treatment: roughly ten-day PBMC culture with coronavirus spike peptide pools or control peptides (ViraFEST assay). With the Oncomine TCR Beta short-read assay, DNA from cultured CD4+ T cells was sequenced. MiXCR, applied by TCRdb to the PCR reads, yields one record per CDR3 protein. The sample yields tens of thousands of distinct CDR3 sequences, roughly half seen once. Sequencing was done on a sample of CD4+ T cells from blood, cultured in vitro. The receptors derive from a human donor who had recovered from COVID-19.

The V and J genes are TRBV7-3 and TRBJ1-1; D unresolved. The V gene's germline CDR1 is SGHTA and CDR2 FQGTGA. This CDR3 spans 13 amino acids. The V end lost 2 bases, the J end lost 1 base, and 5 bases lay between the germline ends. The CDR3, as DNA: TGTGCCAGCAGCTTACAGGCGAACACTGAAGCTTTCTTT. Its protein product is CASSLQANTEAFF.

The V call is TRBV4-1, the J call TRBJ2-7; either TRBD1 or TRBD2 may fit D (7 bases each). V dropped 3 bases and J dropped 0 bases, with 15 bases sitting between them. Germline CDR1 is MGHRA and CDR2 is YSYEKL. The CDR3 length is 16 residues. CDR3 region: CASSQGGGRASYEQYF. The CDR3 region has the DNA TGCGCCAGCAGCCAGGGAGGGGGCAGGGCCTCCTACGAGCAGTACTTC.

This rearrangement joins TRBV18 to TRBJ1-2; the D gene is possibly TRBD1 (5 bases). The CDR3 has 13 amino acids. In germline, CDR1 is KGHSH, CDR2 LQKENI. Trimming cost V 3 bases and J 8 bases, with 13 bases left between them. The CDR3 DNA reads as TGTGCCAGCTCACCCGGGACTGGAGGAGGCTACACCTTC. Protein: CASSPGTGGGYTF.

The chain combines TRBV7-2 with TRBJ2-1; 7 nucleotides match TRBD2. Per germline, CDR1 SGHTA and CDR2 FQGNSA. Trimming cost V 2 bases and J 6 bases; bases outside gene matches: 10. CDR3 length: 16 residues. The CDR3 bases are TGTGCCAGCAGCTTATGGCCTGGACTAGAGTCCAATGAGCAGTTCTTC. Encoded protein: CASSLWPGLESNEQFF. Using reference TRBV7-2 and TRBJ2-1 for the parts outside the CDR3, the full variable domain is GAGVSQSPSNKVTEKGKDVELRCDPISGHTALYWYRQSLGQGLEFLIYFQGNSAPDKSGLPSDRFSAERTGGSVSTLTIQRTQQEDSAVYLCASSLWPGLESNEQFFGPGTRLTVL.

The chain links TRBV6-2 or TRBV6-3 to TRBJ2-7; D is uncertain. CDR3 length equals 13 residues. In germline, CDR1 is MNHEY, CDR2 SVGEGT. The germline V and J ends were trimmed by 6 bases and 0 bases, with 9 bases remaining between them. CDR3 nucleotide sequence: TGTGCCAGCAGCCCCTCGGTCTCCTACGAGCAGTACTTC. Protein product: CASSPSVSYEQYF.

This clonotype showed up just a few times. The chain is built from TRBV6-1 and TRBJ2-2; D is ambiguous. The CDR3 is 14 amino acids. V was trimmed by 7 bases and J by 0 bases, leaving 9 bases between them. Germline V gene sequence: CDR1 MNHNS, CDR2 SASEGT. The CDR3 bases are TGTGCCAGCACCGGCAGGTCGAACACCGGGGAGCTGTTTTTT. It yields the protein CASTGRSNTGELFF.

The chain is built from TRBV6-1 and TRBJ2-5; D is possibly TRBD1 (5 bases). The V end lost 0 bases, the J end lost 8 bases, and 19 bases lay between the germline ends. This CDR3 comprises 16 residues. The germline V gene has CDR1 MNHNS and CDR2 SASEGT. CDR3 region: CASSEAPAGPQITQYF. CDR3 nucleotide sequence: TGTGCCAGCAGTGAAGCGCCGGCAGGGCCCCAGATAACCCAGTACTTC.

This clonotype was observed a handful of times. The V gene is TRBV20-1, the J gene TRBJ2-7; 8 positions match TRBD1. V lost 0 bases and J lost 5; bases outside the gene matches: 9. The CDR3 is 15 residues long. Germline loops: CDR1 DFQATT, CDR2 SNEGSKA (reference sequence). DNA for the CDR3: TGCAGTGCTAGAGAGATGACAGGGGTGTGGGACGAGCAGTACTTC. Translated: CSAREMTGVWDEQYF.

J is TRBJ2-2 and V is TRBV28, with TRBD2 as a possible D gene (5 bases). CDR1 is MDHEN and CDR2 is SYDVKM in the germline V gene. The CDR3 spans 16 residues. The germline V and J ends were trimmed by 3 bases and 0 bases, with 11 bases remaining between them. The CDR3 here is CASSFPGISNTGELFF. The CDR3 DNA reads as TGTGCCAGCAGTTTCCCCGGGATCTCGAACACCGGGGAGCTGTTTTTT.

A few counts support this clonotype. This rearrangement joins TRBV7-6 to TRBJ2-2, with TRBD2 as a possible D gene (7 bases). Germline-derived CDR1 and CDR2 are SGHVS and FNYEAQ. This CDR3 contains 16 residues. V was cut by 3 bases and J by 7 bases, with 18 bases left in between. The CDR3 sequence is CASSLDSGGNGGELFF. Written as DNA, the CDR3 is TGTGCCAGCAGCTTGGATTCGGGGGGCAACGGCGGGGAGCTGTTTTTT.

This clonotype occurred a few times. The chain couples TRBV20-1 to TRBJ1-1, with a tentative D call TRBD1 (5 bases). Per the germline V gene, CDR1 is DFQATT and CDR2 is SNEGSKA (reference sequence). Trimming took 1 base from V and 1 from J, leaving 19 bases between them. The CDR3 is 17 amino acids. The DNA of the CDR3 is TGCAGTGCTAGAGTCCAGGTGGAGCAGGGAAGGAACACTGAAGCTTTCTTT. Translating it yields CSARVQVEQGRNTEAFF.

In nucleotides, the CDR3 is TGTGCCAGCAGCCCCGGGGTAGTAGGGGAGACCCAGTACTTC. Amino acid sequence: CASSPGVVGETQYF. The gene calls are TRBV7-9 and TRBJ2-5; TRBD2 is a possible D gene (5 bases). The CDR3 is 14 amino acids. Germline V lookup: CDR1 SEHNR, CDR2 FQNEAQ (reference sequence). V was cut by 5 bases and J by 5 bases, with 15 bases left in between.

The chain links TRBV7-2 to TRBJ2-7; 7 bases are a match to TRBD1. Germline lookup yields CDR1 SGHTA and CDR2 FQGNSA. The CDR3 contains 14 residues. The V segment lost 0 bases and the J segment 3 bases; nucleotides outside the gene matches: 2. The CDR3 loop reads CASSLAQGNYEQYF. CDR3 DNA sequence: TGTGCCAGCAGCTTAGCACAGGGGAACTACGAGCAGTACTTC.

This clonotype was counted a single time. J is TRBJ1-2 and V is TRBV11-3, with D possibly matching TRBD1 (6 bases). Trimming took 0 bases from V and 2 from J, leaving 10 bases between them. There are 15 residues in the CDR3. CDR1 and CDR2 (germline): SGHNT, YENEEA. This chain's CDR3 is CASSLEGGTNYGYTF. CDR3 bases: TGTGCCAGCAGCTTAGAGGGGGGCACGAACTATGGCTACACCTTC. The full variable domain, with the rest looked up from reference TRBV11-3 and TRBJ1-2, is EAGVVQSPRYKIIEKKQPVAFWCNPISGHNTLYWYLQNLGQGPELLIRYENEEAVDDSQLPKDRFSAERLKGVDSTLKIQPAELGDSAVYLCASSLEGGTNYGYTFGSGTRLTVV.

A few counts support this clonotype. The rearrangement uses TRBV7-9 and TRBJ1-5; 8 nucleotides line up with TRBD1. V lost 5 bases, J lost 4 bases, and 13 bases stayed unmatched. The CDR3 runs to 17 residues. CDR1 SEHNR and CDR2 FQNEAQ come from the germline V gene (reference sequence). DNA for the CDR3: TGTGCCAGCAGCATATGGACAGGGTCGAATCAAAATCAGCCCCAGCATTTT. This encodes CASSIWTGSNQNQPQHF.

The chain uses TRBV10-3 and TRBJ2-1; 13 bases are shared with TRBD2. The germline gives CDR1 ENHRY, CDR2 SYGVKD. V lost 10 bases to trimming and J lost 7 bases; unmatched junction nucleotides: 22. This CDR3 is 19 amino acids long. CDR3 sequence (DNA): TGTGCCACCGCGACGAGTTCGGTTGGACTAGCGGGAGCTGCTAATGAGCAGTTCTTC. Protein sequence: CATATSSVGLAGAANEQFF.

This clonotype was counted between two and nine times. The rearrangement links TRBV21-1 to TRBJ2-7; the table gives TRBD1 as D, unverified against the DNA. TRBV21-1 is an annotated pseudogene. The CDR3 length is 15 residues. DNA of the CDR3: TGTGCCAGCTTGGTGCGGGGGGCCTGTGGACACGAGCAGTACTTC. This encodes CASLVRGACGHEQYF.